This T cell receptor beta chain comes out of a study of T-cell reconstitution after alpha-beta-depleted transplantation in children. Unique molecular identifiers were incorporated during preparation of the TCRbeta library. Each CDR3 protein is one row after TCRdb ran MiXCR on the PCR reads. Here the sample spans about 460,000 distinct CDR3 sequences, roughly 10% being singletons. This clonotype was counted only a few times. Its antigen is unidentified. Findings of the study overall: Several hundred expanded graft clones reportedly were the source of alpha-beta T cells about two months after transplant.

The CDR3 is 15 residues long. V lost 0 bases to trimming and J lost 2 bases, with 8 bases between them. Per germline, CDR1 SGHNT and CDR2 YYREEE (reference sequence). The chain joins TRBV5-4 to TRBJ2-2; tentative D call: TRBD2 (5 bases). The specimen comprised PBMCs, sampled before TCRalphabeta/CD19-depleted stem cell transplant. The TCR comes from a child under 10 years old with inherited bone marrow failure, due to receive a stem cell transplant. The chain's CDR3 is CASSLGTPNTGELFF. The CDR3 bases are TGTGCCAGCAGCTTGGGGACTCCTAACACCGGGGAGCTGTTTTTT.